The next 20 T cell receptor beta chains were all read from a single sample in a study of blood T cells in healthy people across ages (dated by TCRdb to about 2015). Receptors were amplified or captured by 5' RACE. The sequencer listed for this sample is Illumina HiSeq 2500. A second PCR of roughly 7 to 12 cycles was run with a J-beta primer mix and a sample-barcoded 5' primer. TCRdb cleaned the public reads at Q25 with fastp, built clones with MiXCR and kept in-frame beta chains. Rows with one shared CDR3 protein collapse into an entry with the most common genes and DNA. Recorded for this sample are around 870,000 distinct CDR3 sequences; less than 35% of them occurred a single time. Around 15% of the sample goes to the ten largest clones. The source material was blood. The origin of the receptors is a woman of 80 years or more in good health.

This clonotype was detected ten times or more. V and J are TRBV3-1 and TRBJ2-1, with TRBD2 matching over 9 bases. V lost 4 bases, J lost 9 bases, and 10 bases stayed unmatched. The CDR3 is 15 amino acids. Germline-derived CDR1 and CDR2 are LGHDT and YNNKEL (reference sequence). In DNA, the CDR3 is TGTGCCAGCAGCCCGACTGGCGGGGGGGCCATTGAGCAGTTCTTC. As protein: CASSPTGGGAIEQFF.

Ten or more counts support this clonotype. The gene calls are TRBV11-1 and TRBJ2-1; TRBD2 matches at 8 bases. The CDR3 extends over 18 amino acids. CDR1 is SGHAT and CDR2 is FQDESV in the germline V gene (reference sequence). Trimming at V came to 5 bases and at J to 2 bases, leaving 14 bases not matched to a gene. The CDR3 DNA is TGTGCCAGCAGCCCGTTGCGGGGGGTTGGCGAAGCCTACAATGAGCAGTTCTTC. Translated, it gives CASSPLRGVGEAYNEQFF.

This clonotype was observed a few times. CDR3 sequence: CASSGGTSGGVFGEQYF. CDR3 sequence (DNA): TGTGCCAGCAGCGGGGGGACTAGCGGGGGAGTTTTTGGAGAGCAGTACTTC. The chain carries TRBV9 and TRBJ2-4; 14 bases fit TRBD2. Germline trimming cut 3 bases from V and 13 bases from J; bases unmatched to any gene: 15. Germline-derived CDR1 and CDR2 are SGDLS and YYNGEE. The CDR3 is 17 amino acids.

This clonotype showed up many times. The chain uses TRBV4-2 and TRBJ2-3; 10 bases align to TRBD2. The CDR3 extends over 17 amino acids. J was trimmed by 3 bases and V by 1 base; bases with no gene match: 7. Germline lookup yields CDR1 LGHNA and CDR2 YNFKEQ. The CDR3 DNA is TGTGCCAGCAGCCAAGGTGGTAGCGGGGGGACGACAGATACGCAGTATTTT. As protein: CASSQGGSGGTTDTQYF.

This chain joins TRBV5-1 and TRBJ2-5, with D perhaps matching TRBD1 (6 bases). Trimming took off 6 bases at V and 4 bases at J, with 19 bases between the two ends. Germline lookup yields CDR1 SGHRS and CDR2 YFSETQ. The CDR3 has 15 amino acids. This CDR3 reads CASTEVGAFGETQYF. CDR3 nucleotides: TGCGCCAGCACCGAGGTGGGGGCGTTTGGAGAGACCCAGTACTTC.

The V and J genes are TRBV7-2 and TRBJ2-7, with 10 positions matching TRBD2. The V gene end was trimmed by 1 base and the J gene end by 2 bases; junction bases not matched to a gene: 8. CDR1 is SGHTA and CDR2 is FQGNSA in the germline V gene. This CDR3 comprises 17 residues. The CDR3 region has the DNA TGTGCCAGCAGCTTAGTAGCGGGGGGTGGAGGGGCCTACGAGCAGTACTTC. Amino acid sequence: CASSLVAGGGGAYEQYF. Supplemented by reference TRBV7-2 and TRBJ2-7, the full variable domain reads GAGVSQSPSNKVTEKGKDVELRCDPISGHTALYWYRQSLGQGLEFLIYFQGNSAPDKSGLPSDRFSAERTGGSVSTLTIQRTQQEDSAVYLCASSLVAGGGGAYEQYFGPGTRLTVT.

Only a few counts were recorded for this clonotype. The rearrangement uses TRBV24-1 and TRBJ1-5, with 7 bases aligning to TRBD1. Germline trimming cut 4 bases from V and 7 bases from J; bases unmatched to any gene: 9. Per germline, CDR1 KGHDR and CDR2 SFDVKD. The CDR3 spans 15 residues. The CDR3: CATSERRGPRQPQHF. DNA for the CDR3: TGTGCCACCAGTGAACGAAGGGGGCCGAGGCAGCCCCAGCATTTT.

This clonotype was counted only a few times. This chain joins TRBV5-1 and TRBJ2-3, with TRBD2 matching 12 bases. The CDR3 loop spans 16 amino acids. CDR1 is SGHRS, CDR2 YFSETQ, per germline. With V trimmed by 7 bases and J by 1 base, 7 bases remained unmatched. In nucleotides, the CDR3 is TGCGCCAGCCGTAGGACTAGCGGGGACCGCACAGATACGCAGTATTTT. As protein: CASRRTSGDRTDTQYF.

Of note for this clonotype: A much larger clone differs by one base, so this may be a read error. The gene calls are TRBV12-3 or TRBV12-4 and TRBJ2-3; D is possibly TRBD1 (5 bases). CDR3 length: 13 amino acids. The CDR3 DNA reads as TGTGCCAGCAGAGGACAAATCACAGATATGCAGTATTTT. Protein: CASRGQITDMQYF.

As regards this clonotype: At one boundary the junction diverges from the germline segment, which might be a read error. CDR3 bases: TGTGCCAGCAGTTACTCAGGACTAGCGACAGATGCGCAGTATTTT. It translates to CASSYSGLATDAQYF. The genes are TRBV6-2 or TRBV6-3 and TRBJ2-3; 9 bases map to TRBD2. This CDR3 is built from 15 residues. Germline CDR1 and CDR2: MNHEY and SVGEGT.

This clonotype was observed a few times. The chain has TRBV20-1 and TRBJ2-3; perhaps TRBD1 as D (6 bases). The CDR3 is 16 residues long. V was trimmed by 0 bases and J by 2 bases, leaving 15 bases between them. Germline V gives CDR1 DFQATT, CDR2 SNEGSKA (reference sequence). The CDR3 DNA follows: TGCAGTGCTAGAGATCCCGGCAGGGGAACCACAGATACGCAGTATTTT. As protein: CSARDPGRGTTDTQYF.

V and J are TRBV6-2 or TRBV6-3 and TRBJ2-7; 7 bases align to TRBD2. The CDR3 has 15 residues. Germline CDR1 reads MNHEY; CDR2 reads SVGEGT. V gave up 7 bases and J gave up 3 bases; unmatched junction bases: 12. The DNA of the CDR3 is TGTGCCAGCACACGAATCGGGGGGAGCAGCTACGAGCAGTACTTC. Encoded protein: CASTRIGGSSYEQYF.

In the case of this clonotype: A much larger clone sits a single nucleotide away, making a read error possible. The chain recombines TRBV14 with TRBJ2-1, with D maybe TRBD1 (5 bases). Germline CDR1 and CDR2: SGHDN and FVKESK. The CDR3 runs 14 residues. V dropped 4 bases and J dropped 13 bases, with 20 bases sitting between them. The CDR3 DNA reads TGTGCCAGCAGCCGGGTCACAGGAAAAGAGACCCAGTTCTTC. It codes for CASSRVTGKETQFF.

This clonotype came up many times. V usage is TRBV7-2 and J usage is TRBJ2-3; 10 bases agree with TRBD2. The CDR3 totals 14 residues. CDR1 SGHTA and CDR2 FQGNSA come from the germline V gene. The junction had 4 bases not matched to a gene; V was cut back by 5 bases and J by 5 bases. The CDR3 bases are TGTGCCAGCAGCACTAGCGGGGCGGGAGATACGCAGTATTTT. Translating gives CASSTSGAGDTQYF.

The chain joins TRBV6-5 to TRBJ2-7; TRBD2 might be the D (6 bases). V gave up 2 bases and J gave up 3 bases, with 11 bases separating them. This CDR3 spans 14 amino acids. Per the germline V gene, CDR1 is MNHEY and CDR2 is SVGAGI. The CDR3 protein is CASSYAGSYYEQYF. CDR3 bases: TGTGCCAGCAGTTACGCGGGGTCCTACTACGAGCAGTACTTC.

In regard to this clonotype: With a much larger clone just one base away, this may be a read error. The chain joins TRBV6-2 or TRBV6-3 to TRBJ2-7; D is undetermined. The CDR3 is 13 amino acids. Germline loops: CDR1 MNHEY, CDR2 SVGEGT. V lost 0 bases and J 5 bases, leaving 8 bases between the germline ends. This chain's CDR3 is CASSYSKGNEQYF. The DNA of the CDR3 is TGTGCCAGCAGTTACTCGAAGGGTAACGAGCAGTACTTC.

Here the CDR3 DNA reads TGCGCCAGCAGTTCTCTCGTAGGCTCGCTGGTGACTGAAGCTTTCTTT. It is translated as CASSSLVGSLVTEAFF. The V call is TRBV4-3, the J call TRBJ1-1; D unclear. This CDR3 is 16 amino acids long. Germline CDR1 is LGHNA and CDR2 is YSLEER. The V gene lost 6 bases and the J gene lost 5 bases, with 22 bases spanning the gap.

The chain uses TRBV6-5 and TRBJ1-5; 7 bases line up with TRBD1. The V and J ends lost 4 bases and 5 bases, in that order; junction bases with no gene match: 5. The CDR3 loop spans 14 amino acids. Germline V gene data show CDR1 as MNHEY and CDR2 as SVGAGI. The CDR3 loop is CASSSEQGYQPQHF. CDR3 nucleotide sequence: TGTGCCAGCAGTTCGGAACAGGGGTATCAGCCCCAGCATTTT.

The CDR3, as DNA: TGCAGTGCTAGAGAGAGACTAGCGGGGGCCCATGTGGGGCAGTTCTTC. This codes for CSARERLAGAHVGQFF. The chain uses TRBV20-1 and TRBJ2-1, with 12 bases identical to TRBD2. Germline V gives CDR1 DFQATT, CDR2 SNEGSKA (reference sequence). This CDR3 is 16 amino acids long. The junction had 12 bases not matched to a gene; V was cut back by 0 bases and J by 12 bases.

This clonotype was picked up a small number of times. This chain joins TRBV5-1 and TRBJ2-5, with D possibly TRBD2 on 6 matching bases. The assigned J gene may be wrong: the sequence end matches TRBJ2-7 better. The CDR3 has 14 residues. CDR1 and CDR2 from the germline V gene are SGHRS and YFSETQ. The CDR3 region is CASRTGTGTYEQYF. In nucleotides, the CDR3 is TGCGCCAGTAGAACCGGGACTGGAACCTACGAGCAGTACTTC.